The 31 T cell receptor beta chains in this list originate from one sample, sequenced in a study of blood T cell repertoires in COVID-19. Produced via immunoSEQ multiplex PCR; TCRdb's table is partial and in-frame only. The sample has 40,000 to 55,000 clones; roughly 90% are singletons. Source material: peripheral blood. The receptors originated from a human donor in a cohort sampled during active COVID-19.

The chain is built from TRBV5-5 and TRBJ2-1; 11 nucleotides agree with TRBD1. The length of the CDR3 is 14 residues. Germline assignment: CDR1 SGHKS and CDR2 YYEKEE (reference sequence). The V and J ends lost 3 bases and 9 bases, in that order; junction bases with no gene match: 5. The CDR3 loop is CASSSGQGAIEQFF. The CDR3 nucleotides are TGTGCCAGCAGCTCCGGACAGGGGGCGATTGAGCAGTTCTTC.

This sequence joins TRBV6-1 and TRBJ1-5; D remains unclear. Deletions cut 3 bases from V and 6 bases from J, with 9 bases between. The CDR3 is 13 residues long. The germline V gene has CDR1 MNHNS and CDR2 SASEGT. This chain's CDR3 is CASSEWPTQPQHF. The CDR3 nucleotides are TGTGCCAGCAGTGAGTGGCCCACTCAGCCCCAGCATTTT.

This clone was observed a single time. The chain recombines TRBV29-1 with TRBJ2-5, with D tentatively TRBD2 (7 bases). The V gene lost 4 bases and the J gene lost 5 bases, with 11 bases spanning the gap. Germline CDR1 reads SQVTM; CDR2 reads ANQGSEA. The CDR3 has 12 residues. CDR3 sequence reads: CSVGGGLETQYF. CDR3 nucleotide sequence: TGCAGCGTTGGGGGGGGCCTGGAGACCCAGTACTTC. Full variable domain (missing parts from reference TRBV29-1 and TRBJ2-5): SAVISQKPSRDICQRGTSLTIQCQVDSQVTMMFWYRQQPGQSLTLIATANQGSEATYESGFVIDKFPISRPNLTFSTLTVSNMSPEDSSIYLCSVGGGLETQYFGPGTRLLVL.

The chain joins TRBV2 to TRBJ2-7; 9 bases fit TRBD1. Germline CDR1 and CDR2: SNHLY and FYNNEI. The CDR3 has 12 residues. V dropped 6 bases and J dropped 6; count of bases not matched to a gene: 3. The CDR3 region is CASRQGAGEQYF. The CDR3 DNA follows: TGTGCCAGCAGACAGGGGGCAGGCGAGCAGTACTTC.

J is TRBJ1-2 and V is TRBV5-5; no clear D gene. Germline V gene data show CDR1 as SGHKS and CDR2 as YYEKEE (reference sequence). The CDR3 contains 19 residues. Trimming stripped 1 base from V and 1 base from J, with 23 bases between. The CDR3 DNA reads as TGTGCCAGCAGCTTGCGCTGGATGGTTCCAGGTCCGCTTAACTATGGCTACACCTTC. Amino acid sequence: CASSLRWMVPGPLNYGYTF.

J is TRBJ2-2 and V is TRBV9; D might be TRBD2 (6 bases). Trimming left V 4 bases short and J 7 bases short, with 23 bases between. Germline CDR1 SGDLS, CDR2 YYNGEE. There are 17 residues in the CDR3. CDR3 nucleotides: TGTGCCAGCAGCCATCATCAAAGCGGGTGGAACGTCGGGGAGCTGTTTTTT. This codes for CASSHHQSGWNVGELFF.

This clone was seen only once. The rearrangement uses TRBV18 and TRBJ1-5; a possible D gene is TRBD1 (5 bases). The V gene lost 3 bases and the J gene lost 4 bases, with 10 bases spanning the gap. The CDR3 runs 14 residues. Germline CDR1 is KGHSH and CDR2 is LQKENI. The CDR3 nucleotides read TGTGCCAGCTCACCTAGCGGGGCGAATCAGCCCCAGCATTTT. Protein: CASSPSGANQPQHF.

CDR3 protein: CASSLATRSEAFF. The CDR3 bases are TGTGCCAGCAGTTTAGCAACTAGGTCTGAAGCTTTCTTT. The J gene is TRBJ1-1, the V gene TRBV12-3 or TRBV12-4; no clear D gene. The V end was cut by 0 bases, the J end by 6 bases, with 8 bases between. The CDR3 length is 13 residues.

CDR3 sequence reads: CASSPMGSREYGYTF. CDR3 nucleotide sequence: TGTGCCAGCAGCCCGATGGGCAGCCGGGAGTATGGCTACACCTTC. The chain uses TRBV7-3 and TRBJ1-2, with unresolved D. This CDR3 is built from 15 residues. The germline V gene encodes CDR1 SGHTA and CDR2 FQGTGA. V was cut by 5 bases and J by 5 bases, with 18 bases left in between. Supplemented by reference TRBV7-3 and TRBJ1-2, the full variable domain reads GAGVSQTPSNKVTEKGKYVELRCDPISGHTALYWYRQSLGQGPEFLIYFQGTGAADDSGLPNDRFFAVRPEGSVSTLKIQRTERGDSAVYLCASSPMGSREYGYTFGSGTRLTVV.

The J gene is TRBJ1-2, the V gene TRBV2; 7 nucleotides match TRBD1. This CDR3 spans 12 amino acids. Germline assignment: CDR1 SNHLY and CDR2 FYNNEI. The V and J ends lost 8 bases and 3 bases, in that order; junction bases with no gene match: 3. CDR3 bases: TGTGCCAGCTCACAGGGGCACTATGGCTACACCTTC. Amino acids: CASSQGHYGYTF. Using reference TRBV2 and TRBJ1-2 for the parts outside the CDR3, the full variable domain is EPEVTQTPSHQVTQMGQEVILRCVPISNHLYFYWYRQILGQKVEFLVSFYNNEISEKSEIFDDQFSVERPDGSNFTLKIRSTKLEDSAMYFCASSQGHYGYTFGSGTRLTVV.

The chain uses TRBV4-2 and TRBJ1-1, with 7 nucleotides matching TRBD1. V was clipped by 0 bases and J by 0 bases; unmatched bases: 1. Germline CDR1 and CDR2: LGHNA and YNFKEQ. This CDR3 is built from 15 residues. CDR3 sequence reads: CASSQEGGMNTEAFF. Written as DNA, the CDR3 is TGTGCCAGCAGCCAAGAAGGGGGCATGAACACTGAAGCTTTCTTT.

The rearrangement links TRBV11-2 to TRBJ1-2; D unclear. Germline V lookup: CDR1 SGHAT, CDR2 FQNNGV. This CDR3 comprises 12 residues. Deletions cut 2 bases from V and 7 bases from J, with 8 bases between. The CDR3 nucleotides read TGTGCCAGCAGCTTAACGAGCTCTGGCTACACCTTC. Its protein is CASSLTSSGYTF.

This rearrangement joins TRBV7-2 to TRBJ1-2; a weak D match, TRBD1 (5 bases). The CDR3 spans 15 residues. Germline V gives CDR1 SGHTA, CDR2 FQGNSA. Trimming left V 5 bases short and J 2 bases short, with 15 bases between. The CDR3 reads CASSPEGWGNYGYTF. CDR3 bases: TGTGCCAGCAGCCCGGAGGGGTGGGGGAACTATGGCTACACCTTC.

V gene TRBV19 combines with J gene TRBJ2-7, with D perhaps matching TRBD1 (6 bases). Germline V lookup: CDR1 LNHDA, CDR2 SQIVND (reference sequence). The length of the CDR3 is 14 residues. Trimming cost V 3 bases and J 2 bases, with 11 bases left between them. CDR3 residues: CASSIRTAPYEQYF. CDR3 nucleotides: TGTGCCAGTAGTATTAGGACAGCCCCCTACGAGCAGTACTTC. Complete variable domain (other parts from reference TRBV19 and TRBJ2-7): DGGITQSPKYLFRKEGQNVTLSCEQNLNHDAMYWYRQDPGQGLRLIYYSQIVNDFQKGDIAEGYSVSREKKESFPLTVTSAQKNPTAFYLCASSIRTAPYEQYFGPGTRLTVT.

V is TRBV19 and J is TRBJ1-4, with 7 nucleotides matching TRBD1. Per germline, CDR1 LNHDA and CDR2 SQIVND (reference sequence). The V and J ends lost 1 base and 4 bases, in that order; junction bases with no gene match: 6. The CDR3 has 16 amino acids. CDR3: CASSIGRTGLNEKLFF. The DNA for the CDR3 is TGTGCCAGTAGTATAGGGCGGACAGGCCTTAATGAAAAACTGTTTTTT. The full variable domain, completed using reference TRBV19 and TRBJ1-4, is DGGITQSPKYLFRKEGQNVTLSCEQNLNHDAMYWYRQDPGQGLRLIYYSQIVNDFQKGDIAEGYSVSREKKESFPLTVTSAQKNPTAFYLCASSIGRTGLNEKLFFGSGTQLSVL.

The V call is TRBV6-5, the J call TRBJ2-3; a possible D gene is TRBD2 (7 bases). CDR1 and CDR2 (germline): MNHEY, SVGAGI. The CDR3 consists of 15 residues. V lost 6 bases to trimming and J lost 0 bases, with 13 bases between them. CDR3 nucleotide sequence: TGTGCCAGCAGGATAGGGGGGGCAAGCACAGATACGCAGTATTTT. Translated, it gives CASRIGGASTDTQYF.

The chain uses TRBV7-9 and TRBJ2-7, with a tentative D call TRBD1 (5 bases). Germline values: CDR1 SEHNR, CDR2 FQNEAQ (reference sequence). V was trimmed by 3 bases and J by 2 bases, leaving 11 bases between them. CDR3 length: 14 residues. Here the CDR3 reads CASSLDITTYEQYF. The DNA of the CDR3 is TGTGCCAGCAGCTTGGACATTACCACCTACGAGCAGTACTTC.

Only one count was recorded for this clone. The genes are TRBV21-1 and TRBJ2-3; the DNA was not used to check the table's D call, TRBD1. TRBV21-1 corresponds to a pseudogene. This CDR3 is 19 amino acids long. The CDR3 reads CASSKFDREERKSTDTQYF. The CDR3 coding sequence is TGTGCCAGCAGCAAATTCGACAGGGAAGAGCGGAAGAGCACAGATACGCAGTATTTT.

The CDR3 spells CASSSNAGTSTGEQYF. CDR3 bases: TGTGCCAGCAGCTCAAATGCCGGGACTAGCACGGGCGAGCAGTACTTC. The rearrangement uses TRBV7-2 and TRBJ2-7, with TRBD2 matching 9 bases. The CDR3 loop spans 16 amino acids. The V gene's germline CDR1 is SGHTA and CDR2 FQGNSA. Unmatched junction bases numbered 13, after V lost 4 bases and J lost 6 bases. Full variable domain (rest looked up from reference TRBV7-2 and TRBJ2-7): GAGVSQSPSNKVTEKGKDVELRCDPISGHTALYWYRQSLGQGLEFLIYFQGNSAPDKSGLPSDRFSAERTGGSVSTLTIQRTQQEDSAVYLCASSSNAGTSTGEQYFGPGTRLTVT.

CDR3 nucleotide sequence: TGCGCCAGCAGCCAAGAGGGAAGGGGTAGAACTAATGAAAAACTGTTTTTT. This gives the protein CASSQEGRGRTNEKLFF. The rearrangement links TRBV4-3 to TRBJ1-4; a possible D gene is TRBD1 (5 bases). The germline V gene encodes CDR1 LGHNA and CDR2 YSLEER. Trimming took off 0 bases at V and 1 base at J, with 12 bases between the two ends. CDR3 size: 17 residues.

The chain is built from TRBV5-5 and TRBJ1-6; D unclear. The CDR3 sequence is 14 residues long. Germline values: CDR1 SGHKS, CDR2 YYEKEE (reference sequence). The V end lost 0 bases, the J end lost 8 bases, and 9 bases lay between the germline ends. CDR3 sequence (DNA): TGTGCCAGCAGCTTGGCAAGGAGAGATTCACCCCTCCACTTT. This sequence encodes CASSLARRDSPLHF.

The chain couples TRBV19 to TRBJ1-1; D is possibly TRBD1 (5 bases). Germline CDR1 is LNHDA and CDR2 is SQIVND (reference sequence). The CDR3 is made up of 14 amino acids. V was shortened by 3 bases and J by 5 bases, with 13 bases between the two germline ends. CDR3 loop: CASSIRQGLTEAFF. The CDR3 DNA reads TGTGCCAGTAGTATTCGCCAGGGACTTACTGAAGCTTTCTTT. The full variable domain, its missing parts supplied by reference TRBV19 and TRBJ1-1, is DGGITQSPKYLFRKEGQNVTLSCEQNLNHDAMYWYRQDPGQGLRLIYYSQIVNDFQKGDIAEGYSVSREKKESFPLTVTSAQKNPTAFYLCASSIRQGLTEAFFGQGTRLTVV.

This clone was observed a few times. The CDR3 sequence is CASSLGQNWNTEAFF. The CDR3 region has the DNA TGCGCCAGCAGCTTGGGACAAAACTGGAACACTGAAGCTTTCTTT. The J gene is TRBJ1-1, the V gene TRBV5-1; D gene uncertain. Trimming took off 0 bases at V and 1 base at J, with 10 bases between the two ends. The CDR3 sequence is 15 residues long. Looked up from germline, CDR1 is SGHRS and CDR2 is YFSETQ.

The chain combines TRBV25-1 with TRBJ2-1; D possibly corresponds to TRBD1 (5 bases). The V and J ends lost 7 bases and 2 bases respectively, with 18 bases between them. The CDR3 is 16 residues long. Per germline, CDR1 MGHDK and CDR2 SYGVNS. The CDR3 loop reads CASTEGASQAYNEQFF. The CDR3, as DNA: TGTGCCAGCACGGAAGGGGCTAGTCAAGCCTACAATGAGCAGTTCTTC.

The rearrangement uses TRBV7-9 and TRBJ2-3, with D possibly being TRBD2 (5 bases). CDR3 size: 18 residues. From germline, CDR1 is SEHNR and CDR2 FQNEAQ (reference sequence). Trimming removed 0 bases at V and 4 bases at J, with 20 bases between. The chain's CDR3 is CASSLARVARKVPDTQYF. The CDR3 DNA sequence: TGTGCCAGCAGCTTAGCTCGGGTAGCGCGTAAAGTCCCAGATACGCAGTATTTT.

V and J are TRBV7-2 and TRBJ2-3; a weak D match, TRBD2 (5 bases). The germline V gene has CDR1 SGHTA and CDR2 FQGNSA. V gave up 1 base and J gave up 6 bases, with 14 bases separating them. The CDR3 runs to 15 residues. CDR3 protein: CASSLGTFLRDTQYF. Written as DNA, the CDR3 is TGTGCCAGCAGCTTAGGGACTTTCCTTCGGGATACGCAGTATTTT.

The V and J genes are TRBV6-5 and TRBJ1-5; 7 bases align to TRBD1. Germline CDR1 is MNHEY and CDR2 is SVGAGI. CDR3 size: 15 residues. J was trimmed by 1 base and V by 6 bases; bases with no gene match: 6. The CDR3 DNA reads TGTGCCAGCAGCGTCACAGGGGCAAGCAATCAGCCCCAGCATTTT. Its translation is CASSVTGASNQPQHF.

The chain recombines TRBV6-5 with TRBJ1-5; TRBD1 agrees at 10 bases. Germline V CDR1 and CDR2: MNHEY, SVGAGI. Unmatched junction bases numbered 0, after V lost 6 bases and J lost 4 bases. This CDR3 comprises 13 residues. CDR3 in DNA: TGTGCCAGCAGGGGACAGGGGAATCAGCCCCAGCATTTT. Its translation is CASRGQGNQPQHF.

This clone was detected once. The chain is built from TRBV11-2 and TRBJ2-3; D remains unclear. Germline loops: CDR1 SGHAT, CDR2 FQNNGV. This CDR3 region has 13 residues. Trimming cost V 8 bases and J 2 bases, with 11 bases left between them. The CDR3 region is CASAQGATDTQYF. The CDR3 DNA reads TGTGCCAGCGCGCAAGGAGCCACAGATACGCAGTATTTT.

The CDR3: CATSRDLAGGLYEQYF. CDR3 DNA: TGTGCCACCAGCAGAGATTTGGCAGGGGGCCTATACGAGCAGTACTTC. The chain recombines TRBV15 with TRBJ2-7, with 8 bases identical to TRBD1. The V and J ends lost 0 bases and 4 bases, in that order; junction bases with no gene match: 8. The germline CDR1 and CDR2 sequences are LNHNV and YYDKDF (reference sequence). The CDR3 consists of 16 residues.

The rearrangement uses TRBV4-1 and TRBJ2-7, with 10 positions matching TRBD1. This CDR3 spans 14 amino acids. CDR1 and CDR2 (germline): MGHRA, YSYEKL. V was pared by 3 bases and J by 7 bases, with 6 bases of the junction left unmatched. The CDR3 DNA sequence: TGCGCCAGCAGCCAGACAGGGGGCTTTCGAGAGCAGTACTTC. Encoded protein: CASSQTGGFREQYF.